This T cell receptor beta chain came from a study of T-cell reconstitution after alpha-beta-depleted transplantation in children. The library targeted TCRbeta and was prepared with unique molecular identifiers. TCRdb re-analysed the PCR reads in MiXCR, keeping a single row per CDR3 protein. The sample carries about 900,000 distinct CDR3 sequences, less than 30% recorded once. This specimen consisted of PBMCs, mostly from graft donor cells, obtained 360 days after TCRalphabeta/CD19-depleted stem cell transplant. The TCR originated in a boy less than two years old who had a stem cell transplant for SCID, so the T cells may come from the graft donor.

As DNA, the CDR3 is TGCGCCAGCAGCCCGGGGCCTCCTCGGGAAAAACTGTTTTTT. Translated: CASSPGPPREKLFF. The chain recombines TRBV5-1 with TRBJ1-4, with a tentative D call TRBD1 (5 bases). The CDR3 sequence is 14 residues long. Trimming took 4 bases from V and 8 from J, leaving 15 bases between them. Per the germline V gene, CDR1 is SGHRS and CDR2 is YFSETQ.